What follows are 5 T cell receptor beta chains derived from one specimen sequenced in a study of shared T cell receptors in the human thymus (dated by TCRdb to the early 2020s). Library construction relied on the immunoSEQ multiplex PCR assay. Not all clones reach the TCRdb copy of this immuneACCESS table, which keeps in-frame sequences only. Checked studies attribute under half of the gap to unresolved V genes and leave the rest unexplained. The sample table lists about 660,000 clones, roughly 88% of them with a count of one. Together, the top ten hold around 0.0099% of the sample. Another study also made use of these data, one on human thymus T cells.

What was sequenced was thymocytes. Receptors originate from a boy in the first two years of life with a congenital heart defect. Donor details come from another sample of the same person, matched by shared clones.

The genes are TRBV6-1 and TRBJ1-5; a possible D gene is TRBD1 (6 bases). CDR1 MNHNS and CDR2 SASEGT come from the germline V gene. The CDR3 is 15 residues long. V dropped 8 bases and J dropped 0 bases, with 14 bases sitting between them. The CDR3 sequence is CASVLDRFSNQPQHF. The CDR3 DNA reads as TGTGCCAGCGTTCTAGACAGGTTTAGCAATCAGCCCCAGCATTTT.

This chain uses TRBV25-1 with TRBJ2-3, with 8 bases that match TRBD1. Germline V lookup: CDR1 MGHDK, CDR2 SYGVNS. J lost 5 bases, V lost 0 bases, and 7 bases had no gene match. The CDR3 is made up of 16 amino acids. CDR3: CASSEYRGPSGDTQYF. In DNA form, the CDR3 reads TGTGCCAGCAGTGAATACAGGGGGCCATCAGGAGATACGCAGTATTTT.

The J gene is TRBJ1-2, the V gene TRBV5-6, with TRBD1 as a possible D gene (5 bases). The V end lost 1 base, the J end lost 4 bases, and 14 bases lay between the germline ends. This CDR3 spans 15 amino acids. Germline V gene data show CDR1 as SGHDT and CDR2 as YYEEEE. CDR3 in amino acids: CASSLRVRVIYGYTF. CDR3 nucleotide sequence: TGTGCCAGCAGCTTGCGTGTCAGGGTGATCTATGGCTACACCTTC.

The CDR3 coding sequence is TGTGCCCTGGGCAGGAGGGGCGGAGATACGCAGTATTTT. Translation gives CALGRRGGDTQYF. This sequence joins TRBV30 and TRBJ2-3; a weak D match, TRBD2 (6 bases). Germline CDR1 GTSNPN, CDR2 SVGIG (reference sequence). The CDR3 runs to 13 residues. V lost 8 bases to trimming and J lost 5 bases, with 17 bases between them.

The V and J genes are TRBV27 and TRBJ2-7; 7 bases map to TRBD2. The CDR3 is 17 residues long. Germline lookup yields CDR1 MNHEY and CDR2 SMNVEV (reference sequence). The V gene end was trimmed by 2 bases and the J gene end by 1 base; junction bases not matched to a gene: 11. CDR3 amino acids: CASSLRVRGDGSYEQYF. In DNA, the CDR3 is TGTGCCAGCAGTTTAAGGGTTCGGGGGGACGGATCCTACGAGCAGTACTTC.